This TCR delta chain was sequenced for a study of gamma-delta T cells after stem cell transplantation. Trimming cost V 1 base and J 1 base; bases outside gene matches: 7. This CDR3 region has 18 residues. Germline V gene data show CDR1 as GEAIGNYY and CDR2 as EKD. TCRdb made new clone calls on the RT-PCR reads using CATT. This sample has around 680 delta-chain clones; roughly three fifths occur once, and the top ten carry 45%. In its sample, this clone was seen a few times. Specimen: gamma-delta T cells. The receptor comes from a human donor. It is not recorded whose cells these are; they may come from a transplant donor. This chain links TRDV2 with TRDJ2, with 11 nucleotides matching TRDD3. The CDR3 sequence: CACDTAGGYTDLTAQLFF. CDR3 in DNA: TGTGCCTGTGACACGGCTGGGGGATACACAGATTTGACAGCACAACTCTTCTTT.